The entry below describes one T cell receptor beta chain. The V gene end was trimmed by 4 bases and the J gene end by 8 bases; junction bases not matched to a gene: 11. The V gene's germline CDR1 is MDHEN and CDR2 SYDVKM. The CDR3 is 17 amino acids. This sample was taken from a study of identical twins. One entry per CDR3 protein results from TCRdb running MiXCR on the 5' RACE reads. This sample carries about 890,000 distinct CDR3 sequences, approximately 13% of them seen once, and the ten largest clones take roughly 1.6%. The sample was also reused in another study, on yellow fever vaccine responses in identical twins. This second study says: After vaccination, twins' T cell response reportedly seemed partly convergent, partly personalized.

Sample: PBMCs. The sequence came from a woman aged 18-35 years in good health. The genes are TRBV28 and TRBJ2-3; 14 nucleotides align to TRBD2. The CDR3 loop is CASSWASGTSGRVTQYF. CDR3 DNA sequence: TGTGCCAGCAGTTGGGCATCCGGGACTAGCGGGAGAGTTACGCAGTATTTT.